This T cell receptor beta chain derives from a study of CD8 T cells in Susac syndrome. General study points: As the study acknowledged, the number of individuals in its TCR sequencing and HLA analysis was relatively small.

About this clonotype: What it recognizes is unknown.

V lost 2 bases and J lost 4, with 14 bases in between. CDR1 is SGHVS, CDR2 FQNEAQ, per germline. The CDR3 covers 15 residues. Reverse transcription used about 0.45 to 1 ug RNA and random hexamers. TCRdb fed the immunoSEQ multiplex PCR reads into MiXCR, producing one record per CDR3 protein. The data hold some 120,000 distinct CDR3 sequences, with around 92% observed a single time. As controls, healthy donors matched for age and sex were used. The sample comprised CD8+ T cells from PBMCs. The rearrangement uses TRBV7-8 and TRBJ1-2, with D unclear. This clonotype originated in a human donor in good health. The CDR3 sequence is CASSLSLTDIYGYTF. The CDR3 nucleotides are TGTGCCAGCAGCTTATCCCTAACCGACATCTATGGCTACACCTTC.